This T cell receptor (beta chain) was documented in a study of beta chain features in type 1 diabetes. Sorting with CD45RO/CCR7/CD25/CD127/CD95/CD27 yielded naive, central memory, regulatory and stem-like memory CD4+ cells. Study-level results: Whether TCRB rearrangement is influenced by HLA type was left unresolved in this analysis. The study found fewer insertions and more deletions at VDJ junctions in type 1 diabetes patients. Within each of all four CD4+ subsets, Type 1 diabetes patients had TCRB CDR3s that were moderately but significantly shorter.

CDR3 length: 14 residues. J lost 2 bases, V lost 5 bases, and 6 bases had no gene match. Germline V gene data show CDR1 as SGHTA and CDR2 as FQGTGA. Every bit of the isolated RNA underwent reverse transcription, so sequencing read expressed TCRB transcripts. TCRdb's table, derived via immunoSEQ multiplex PCR, lists solely in-frame clones and lacks some. The sample yields about 150,000 clones, 10% seen once. The table lists this clone with a few counts. The antigen remains unidentified. The material sequenced was central memory CD4+ T cells from blood. The chain recombines TRBV7-3 with TRBJ2-7; 7 bases map to TRBD2. This receptor was taken from a man younger than 45 with type 1 diabetes. CDR3 amino acids: CASSPSGNPYEQYF. The CDR3 DNA is TGTGCCAGCAGCCCCAGCGGGAACCCCTACGAGCAGTACTTC. The entire variable domain, with the rest obtained from reference TRBV7-3 and TRBJ2-7, is as follows: GAGVSQTPSNKVTEKGKYVELRCDPISGHTALYWYRQSLGQGPEFLIYFQGTGAADDSGLPNDRFFAVRPEGSVSTLKIQRTERGDSAVYLCASSPSGNPYEQYFGPGTRLTVT.